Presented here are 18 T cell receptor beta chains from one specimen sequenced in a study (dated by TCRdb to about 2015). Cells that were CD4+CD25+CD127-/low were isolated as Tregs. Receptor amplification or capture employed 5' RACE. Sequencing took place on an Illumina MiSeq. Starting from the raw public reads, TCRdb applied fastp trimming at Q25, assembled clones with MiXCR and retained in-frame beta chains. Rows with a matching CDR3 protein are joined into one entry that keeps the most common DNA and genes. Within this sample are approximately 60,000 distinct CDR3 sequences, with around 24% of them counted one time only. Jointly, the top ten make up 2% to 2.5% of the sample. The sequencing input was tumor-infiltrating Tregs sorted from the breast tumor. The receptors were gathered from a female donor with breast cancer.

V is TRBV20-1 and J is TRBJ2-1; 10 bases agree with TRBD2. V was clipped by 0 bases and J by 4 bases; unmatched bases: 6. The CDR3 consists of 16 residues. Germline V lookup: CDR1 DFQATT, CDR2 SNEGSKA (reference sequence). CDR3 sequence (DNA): TGCAGTGCTAGAGACGCCTTACTAGCGGGGTACAATGAGCAGTTCTTC. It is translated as CSARDALLAGYNEQFF.

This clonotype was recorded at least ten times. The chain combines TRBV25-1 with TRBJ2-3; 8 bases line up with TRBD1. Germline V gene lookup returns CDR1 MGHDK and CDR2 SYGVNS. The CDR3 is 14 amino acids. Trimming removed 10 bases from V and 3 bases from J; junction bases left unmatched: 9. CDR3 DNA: TGTGCCACCTCGGACAGGGCTGGAACAGATACGCAGTATTTT. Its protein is CATSDRAGTDTQYF.

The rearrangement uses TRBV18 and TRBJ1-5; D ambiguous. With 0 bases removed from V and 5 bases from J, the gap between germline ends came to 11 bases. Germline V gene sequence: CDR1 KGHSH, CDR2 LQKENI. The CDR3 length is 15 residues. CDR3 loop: CASSPPGSADQPQHF. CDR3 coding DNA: TGTGCCAGCTCACCACCGGGATCGGCAGATCAGCCCCAGCATTTT. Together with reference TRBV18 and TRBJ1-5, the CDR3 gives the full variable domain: NAGVMQNPRHLVRRRGQEARLRCSPMKGHSHVYWYRQLPEEGLKFMVYLQKENIIDESGMPKERFSAEFPKEGPSILRIQQVVRGDSAAYFCASSPPGSADQPQHFGDGTRLSIL.

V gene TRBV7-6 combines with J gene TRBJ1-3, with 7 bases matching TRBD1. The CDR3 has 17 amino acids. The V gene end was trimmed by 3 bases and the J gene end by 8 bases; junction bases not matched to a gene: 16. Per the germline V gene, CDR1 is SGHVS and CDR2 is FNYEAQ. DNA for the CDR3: TGTGCCAGCAGCTTGGGGACAGCCACTAACTATGGCTACACCATATATTTT. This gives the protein CASSLGTATNYGYTIYF.

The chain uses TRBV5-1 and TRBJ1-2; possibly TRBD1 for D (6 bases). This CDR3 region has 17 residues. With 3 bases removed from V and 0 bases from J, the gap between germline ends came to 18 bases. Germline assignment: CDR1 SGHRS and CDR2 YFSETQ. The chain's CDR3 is CASSWGAGATANYGYTF. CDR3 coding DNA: TGCGCCAGCAGCTGGGGGGCAGGGGCGACAGCTAACTATGGCTACACCTTC.

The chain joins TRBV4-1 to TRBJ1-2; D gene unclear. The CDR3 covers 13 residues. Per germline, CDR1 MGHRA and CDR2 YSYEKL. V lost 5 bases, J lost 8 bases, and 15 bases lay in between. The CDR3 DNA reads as TGCGCCAGCAGCTCCCCCGGGCTAAGGGGCTACACCTTC. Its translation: CASSSPGLRGYTF.

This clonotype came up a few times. The CDR3 DNA follows: TGTGCCAGCAGTTTGTTTAATGAAAAACTGTTTTTT. Its translation is CASSLFNEKLFF. The rearrangement joins TRBV28 to TRBJ1-4; the D is unclear. Trimming pared 3 bases from V and 4 bases from J, leaving 3 bases between. The CDR3 spans 12 residues. The germline V gene has CDR1 MDHEN and CDR2 SYDVKM.

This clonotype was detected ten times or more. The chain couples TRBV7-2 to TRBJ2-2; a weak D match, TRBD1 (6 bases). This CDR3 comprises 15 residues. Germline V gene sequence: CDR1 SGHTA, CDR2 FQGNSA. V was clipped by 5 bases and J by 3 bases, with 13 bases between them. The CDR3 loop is CASSPPGHYTGELFF. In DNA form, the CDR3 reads TGTGCCAGCAGCCCACCGGGACATTACACCGGGGAGCTGTTTTTT.

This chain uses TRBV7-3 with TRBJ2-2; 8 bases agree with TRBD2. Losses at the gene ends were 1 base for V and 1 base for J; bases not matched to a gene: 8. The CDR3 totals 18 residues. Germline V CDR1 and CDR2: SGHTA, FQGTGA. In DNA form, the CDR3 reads TGTGCCAGCAGCTTAAGAGGGGGGACTAGAGGGAACACCGGGGAGCTGTTTTTT. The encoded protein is CASSLRGGTRGNTGELFF.

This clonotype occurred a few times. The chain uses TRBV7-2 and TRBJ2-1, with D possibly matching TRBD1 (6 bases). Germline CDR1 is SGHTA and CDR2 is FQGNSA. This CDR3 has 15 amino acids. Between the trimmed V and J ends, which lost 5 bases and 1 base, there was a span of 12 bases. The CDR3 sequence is CASSRDIRSYNEQFF. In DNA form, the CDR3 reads TGTGCCAGCAGCCGGGACATACGATCCTACAATGAGCAGTTCTTC.

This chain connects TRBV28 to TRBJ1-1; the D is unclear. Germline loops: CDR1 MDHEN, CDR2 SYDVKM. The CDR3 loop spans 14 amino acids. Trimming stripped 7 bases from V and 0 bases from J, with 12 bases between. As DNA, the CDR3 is TGTGCCAGCACCCTGGCAGGACTGAACACTGAAGCTTTCTTT. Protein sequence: CASTLAGLNTEAFF.

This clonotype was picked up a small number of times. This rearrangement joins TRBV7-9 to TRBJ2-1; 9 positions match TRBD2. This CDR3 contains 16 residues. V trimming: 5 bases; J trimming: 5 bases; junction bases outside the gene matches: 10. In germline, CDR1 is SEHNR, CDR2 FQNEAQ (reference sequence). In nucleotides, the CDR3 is TGTGCCAGCAGCCCTTCCCTAGCGGGAACACACAATGAGCAGTTCTTC. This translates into CASSPSLAGTHNEQFF.

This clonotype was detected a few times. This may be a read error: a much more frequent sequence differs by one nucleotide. CDR3 nucleotides: TGTGCCAGCGGCCCAACCCAACATCAGCCCCAGCATTTT. Translating gives CASGPTQHQPQHF. The chain uses TRBV7-2 and TRBJ1-5, with D hard to call. CDR3 length: 13 residues. CDR1 is SGHTA, CDR2 FQGNSA, per germline. The germline V and J ends were trimmed by 8 bases and 5 bases, with 13 bases remaining between them.

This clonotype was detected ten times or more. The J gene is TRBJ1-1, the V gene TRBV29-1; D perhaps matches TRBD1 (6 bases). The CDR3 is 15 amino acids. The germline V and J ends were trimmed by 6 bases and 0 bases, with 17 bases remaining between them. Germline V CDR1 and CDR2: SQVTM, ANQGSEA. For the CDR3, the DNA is TGCAGCGTCCGAAGCGGGGGCAGCTTGAACACTGAAGCTTTCTTT. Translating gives CSVRSGGSLNTEAFF.

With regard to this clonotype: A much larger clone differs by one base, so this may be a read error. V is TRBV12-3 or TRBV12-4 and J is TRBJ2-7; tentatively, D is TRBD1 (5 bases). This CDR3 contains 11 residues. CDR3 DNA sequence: TGTGACAGCAGCTCCTTGGGGCGACTTAGCTTC. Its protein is CDSSSLGRLSF.

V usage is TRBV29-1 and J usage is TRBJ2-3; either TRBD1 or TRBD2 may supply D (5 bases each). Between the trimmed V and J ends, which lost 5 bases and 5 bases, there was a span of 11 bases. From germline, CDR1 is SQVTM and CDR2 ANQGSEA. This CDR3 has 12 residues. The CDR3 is CSVWGFRDTQYF. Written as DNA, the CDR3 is TGCAGCGTTTGGGGGTTCCGAGATACGCAGTATTTT.

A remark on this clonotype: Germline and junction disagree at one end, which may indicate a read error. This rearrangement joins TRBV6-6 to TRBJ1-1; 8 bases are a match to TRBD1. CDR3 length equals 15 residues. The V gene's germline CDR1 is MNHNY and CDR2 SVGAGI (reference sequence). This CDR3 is CASSSSTGGSGETFF. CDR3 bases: TGTGCCAGCAGTTCAAGTACAGGGGGGTCAGGTGAAACTTTCTTT.

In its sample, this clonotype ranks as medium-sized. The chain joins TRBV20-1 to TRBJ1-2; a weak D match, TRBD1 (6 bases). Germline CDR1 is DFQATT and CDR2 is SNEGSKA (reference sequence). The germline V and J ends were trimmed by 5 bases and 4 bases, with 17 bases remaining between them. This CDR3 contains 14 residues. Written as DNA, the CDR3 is TGCAGTGCTGAGAATCCCGGGGGCGGCTATGGCTACACCTTC. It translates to CSAENPGGGYGYTF.